These 13 T cell receptor beta chains share one sample of origin, sequenced in a study of blood T cells in healthy people across ages. Together with a sample-barcoded 5' primer, a J-beta primer mix was included in a second PCR lasting about 7 to 11 cycles. MiXCR, run by TCRdb on the 5' RACE reads, gives a single entry per CDR3 protein. The repertoire consists of over 1,500,000 distinct CDR3 sequences, with about 39% occurring once and the leading ten covering more than 20%. The source material was blood. The source is a human donor in good health.

This clonotype was seen a few times. The chain is built from TRBV4-3 and TRBJ2-5, with a possible D match to TRBD1 (5 bases). CDR1 is LGHNA, CDR2 YSLEER, per germline. CDR3 length equals 14 residues. With 0 bases removed from V and 9 bases from J, the gap between germline ends came to 14 bases. The CDR3 here is CASSQDRAAEAQYF. The CDR3 nucleotides are TGCGCCAGCAGCCAAGACAGGGCGGCTGAGGCCCAGTACTTC.

The gene calls are TRBV20-1 and TRBJ2-3; TRBD2 agrees at 9 bases. The CDR3 has 13 residues. The J segment lost 8 bases and the V segment lost 3 bases, leaving 6 bases of the junction unmatched. Germline V gives CDR1 DFQATT, CDR2 SNEGSKA (reference sequence). CDR3 DNA: TGCAGTGCTAGTCTTAGCGGGGGAGGTACGCAGTATTTT. Protein: CSASLSGGGTQYF.

The V call is TRBV12-3 or TRBV12-4, the J call TRBJ1-5; D unclear. V was pared by 7 bases and J by 6 bases, with 19 bases between. The CDR3 loop spans 15 amino acids. CDR3 sequence (DNA): TGTGCCAGCAAAAAAGGGATATGGTACAGTCAGCCCCAGCATTTT. Its protein product is CASKKGIWYSQPQHF.

V gene TRBV2 combines with J gene TRBJ2-1; D possibly uses TRBD1 or TRBD2 (5 bases each). V was cut by 1 base and J by 4 bases, with 11 bases left in between. The CDR3 extends over 15 amino acids. The germline CDR1 and CDR2 sequences are SNHLY and FYNNEI. CDR3 DNA: TGTGCCAGCAGTGAAGGGGGGACGTATTACAATGAGCAGTTCTTC. Protein product: CASSEGGTYYNEQFF.

The chain couples TRBV7-2 to TRBJ2-3; 7 nucleotides match TRBD2. Germline assignment: CDR1 SGHTA and CDR2 FQGNSA. This CDR3 is built from 15 residues. Trimming at V came to 5 bases and at J to 2 bases, leaving 7 bases not matched to a gene. CDR3 coding DNA: TGTGCCAGCAGCCCAGCGGGGCCGTACACAGATACGCAGTATTTT. Protein: CASSPAGPYTDTQYF.

For the CDR3, the DNA is TGTGCCAGCAGTGAGGCCCACCTCGGGGGGGAATGGGAAGAGACCCAGTACTTC. Protein: CASSEAHLGGEWEETQYF. This chain joins TRBV2 and TRBJ2-5; 8 positions match TRBD2. J gave up 3 bases and V 3 bases, and 15 bases lay outside the gene matches. CDR1 and CDR2 (germline): SNHLY, FYNNEI. This CDR3 region has 18 residues.

This clonotype appeared a few times. The junction shows a germline mismatch at one end, possibly a read error. The CDR3 sequence is CAGSFDQLAGGYEQYF. The CDR3 nucleotides read TGTGCCGGCAGCTTTGACCAGCTAGCGGGGGGCTACGAGCAGTACTTC. The rearrangement links TRBV7-3 to TRBJ2-7, with 11 positions matching TRBD2. The V gene's germline CDR1 is SGHTA and CDR2 FQGTGA. The CDR3 sequence is 16 residues long. Filled out from reference TRBV7-3 and TRBJ2-7, the complete variable domain reads GAGVSQTPSNKVTEKGKYVELRCDPISGHTALYWYRQSLGQGPEFLIYFQGTGAADDSGLPNDRFFAVRPEGSVSTLKIQRTERGDSAVYLCAGSFDQLAGGYEQYFGPGTRLTVT.

The J gene is TRBJ2-1, the V gene TRBV9, with 10 nucleotides matching TRBD2. This CDR3 contains 16 residues. V gave up 4 bases and J gave up 9 bases; unmatched junction bases: 13. Germline lookup yields CDR1 SGDLS and CDR2 YYNGEE. CDR3 coding DNA: TGTGCCAGCAGCCCCATCCCCCAGCGGGGGGGTTTTGAGCAGTTCTTC. This translates into CASSPIPQRGGFEQFF.

The chain carries TRBV28 and TRBJ1-1; TRBD1 agrees at 12 bases. The CDR3 spans 17 residues. Germline V gives CDR1 MDHEN, CDR2 SYDVKM. With 6 bases clipped from V and 0 bases from J, the junction kept 8 bases outside the gene matches. The CDR3 sequence is CASRSPGTGGVNTEAFF. The CDR3 DNA follows: TGTGCCAGCAGATCGCCCGGGACAGGGGGCGTGAACACTGAAGCTTTCTTT.

The chain carries TRBV12-3 or TRBV12-4 and TRBJ2-7; D not resolved. The V and J ends lost 3 bases and 4 bases respectively, with 16 bases between them. The CDR3 loop spans 15 amino acids. Here the CDR3 DNA reads TGTGCCAGCAGTTTTAAGGGAATTGCTGTATACGAGCAGTACTTC. Translating it yields CASSFKGIAVYEQYF.

The chain is built from TRBV7-9 and TRBJ2-3; the D gene is possibly TRBD1 (6 bases). The V gene lost 6 bases and the J gene lost 8 bases, with 24 bases spanning the gap. Per germline, CDR1 SEHNR and CDR2 FQNEAQ (reference sequence). CDR3 size: 16 residues. CDR3 coding DNA: TGTGCCAGCAGACCCGACAGGTTCGGGCGGGTTGGTACGCAGTATTTT. Amino acids: CASRPDRFGRVGTQYF. Looking up the rest from reference TRBV7-9 and TRBJ2-3 gives the full variable domain: DTGVSQNPRHKITKRGQNVTFRCDPISEHNRLYWYRQTLGQGPEFLTYFQNEAQLEKSRLLSDRFSAERPKGSFSTLEIQRTEQGDSAMYLCASRPDRFGRVGTQYFGPGTRLTVL.

V gene TRBV18 combines with J gene TRBJ2-1; D perhaps matches TRBD2 (6 bases). V was shortened by 2 bases and J by 2 bases, with 10 bases between the two germline ends. Germline V gives CDR1 KGHSH, CDR2 LQKENI. The CDR3 spans 15 residues. CDR3 nucleotide sequence: TGTGCCAGCTCACCAGTAAGGGAGGCCTACAATGAGCAGTTCTTC. It encodes CASSPVREAYNEQFF.

The genes are TRBV7-2 and TRBJ2-1; D is perhaps TRBD1 or TRBD2 (6 bases each). V dropped 9 bases and J dropped 7 bases, with 19 bases sitting between them. Germline V gives CDR1 SGHTA, CDR2 FQGNSA. The CDR3 is 14 residues long. The CDR3 nucleotides read TGTGCCAGTCCCGACAGGCGGGACGATAATGAGCAGTTCTTC. Residues: CASPDRRDDNEQFF.